Each of the 17 T cell receptor beta chains below was sequenced from the same sample in a study of spatial heterogeneity in lung cancer. MiXCR, applied by TCRdb to the 5' RACE reads, yields one record per CDR3 protein. This sample has 45,000 to 65,000 distinct CDR3 sequences, with 7.4% found just once. Time point in this sample: blood at routine non-recurrence follow-up after resection. In each case, whole RNA from tumor, nontumor lung or frozen PBMC was sequenced unsorted. Sequencing used PBMCs, obtained at follow-up. The receptors come from a female donor with early-stage non-small cell lung cancer.

In this sample, this clonotype turned up many times. The rearrangement links TRBV6-1 to TRBJ2-3, with D tentatively TRBD2 (7 bases). V was cut by 4 bases and J by 5 bases, with 13 bases left in between. This CDR3 is built from 14 residues. Germline assignment: CDR1 MNHNS and CDR2 SASEGT. CDR3 amino acids: CASSVRGAKDTQYF. The DNA for the CDR3 is TGTGCCAGCAGTGTACGGGGGGCAAAAGATACGCAGTATTTT.

This clonotype was counted at least ten times. This chain joins TRBV20-1 and TRBJ2-3; D is tentatively TRBD1 or TRBD2 (5 bases each). V shed 5 bases and J shed 9 bases, with 18 bases lying between them. CDR3 length: 13 residues. Per germline, CDR1 DFQATT and CDR2 SNEGSKA (reference sequence). The CDR3 bases are TGCAGTGCTGCCGGGGCCGACTCTTTCACGCAGTATTTT. Translation gives CSAAGADSFTQYF.

The chain links TRBV5-1 to TRBJ2-7; D gene unclear. CDR1 and CDR2 from the germline V gene are SGHRS and YFSETQ. The CDR3 is 12 amino acids. V was cut by 7 bases and J by 5 bases, with 13 bases left in between. The CDR3 DNA reads TGCGCCAGCGGGAAGGACGTACACGAGCAGTACTTC. Protein sequence: CASGKDVHEQYF.

This clonotype has a count of ten or more. The V and J genes are TRBV7-2 and TRBJ2-3; D might be TRBD2 (6 bases). Between the trimmed V and J ends, which lost 3 bases and 1 base, there was a span of 11 bases. Germline CDR1 SGHTA, CDR2 FQGNSA. The CDR3 contains 15 residues. The CDR3 bases are TGTGCCAGCAGCTTTCGTTCTAGCGGCACAGATACGCAGTATTTT. Translation gives CASSFRSSGTDTQYF. Variable domain in full (rest from reference TRBV7-2 and TRBJ2-3): GAGVSQSPSNKVTEKGKDVELRCDPISGHTALYWYRQSLGQGLEFLIYFQGNSAPDKSGLPSDRFSAERTGGSVSTLTIQRTQQEDSAVYLCASSFRSSGTDTQYFGPGTRLTVL.

Many counts were recorded for this clonotype. The chain employs TRBV7-6 and TRBJ2-1; D is undetermined. Germline V gene lookup returns CDR1 SGHVS and CDR2 FNYEAQ. V shed 4 bases and J shed 7 bases, with 11 bases lying between them. The CDR3 is 13 residues long. The CDR3, as DNA: TGTGCCAGCAGCTCCGAAGCGAGGAATGAGCAGTTCTTC. Protein sequence: CASSSEARNEQFF.

This clonotype has a count of ten or more. The chain links TRBV5-1 to TRBJ2-1; 7 bases agree with TRBD2. Per the germline V gene, CDR1 is SGHRS and CDR2 is YFSETQ. The CDR3 consists of 13 residues. Trimming removed 4 bases from V and 8 bases from J; junction bases left unmatched: 6. The CDR3 coding sequence is TGCGCCAGCAGCCGGGAGGCGGGGGATGAGCAGTTCTTC. Amino acids: CASSREAGDEQFF.

This clonotype was counted ten times or more. V usage is TRBV28 and J usage is TRBJ1-6; 9 positions match TRBD1. CDR1 and CDR2 (germline): MDHEN, SYDVKM. CDR3 length: 18 residues. J lost 10 bases, V lost 4 bases, and 17 bases had no gene match. Here the CDR3 reads CASSSGTGKRGLRSPLHF. The CDR3 DNA sequence: TGTGCCAGCAGTTCGGGGACAGGGAAACGAGGGTTACGATCACCCCTCCACTTT.

This clonotype was seen many times. The CDR3 is CASSQSHAGSEKLFF. The DNA for the CDR3 is TGTGCCAGCAGCCAATCACACGCGGGGAGTGAAAAACTGTTTTTT. V usage is TRBV14 and J usage is TRBJ1-4, with unresolved D. In germline, CDR1 is SGHDN, CDR2 FVKESK. The V end was cut by 2 bases, the J end by 7 bases, with 14 bases between. The CDR3 length is 15 residues.

This clonotype was observed at least ten times. J is TRBJ2-7 and V is TRBV20-1, with a possible D match to TRBD2 (6 bases). This CDR3 contains 14 residues. Trimming stripped 3 bases from V and 3 bases from J, with 15 bases between. The germline V gene has CDR1 DFQATT and CDR2 SNEGSKA (reference sequence). This CDR3 is CSASHPGLYYEQYF. Here the CDR3 DNA reads TGCAGTGCTAGCCACCCGGGACTTTACTACGAGCAGTACTTC.

V gene TRBV12-3 or TRBV12-4 combines with J gene TRBJ2-7, with TRBD1 identical over 9 bases. This CDR3 contains 15 residues. The ends lost 5 bases at V and 0 bases at J; junction bases unmatched: 5. The CDR3 nucleotides read TGTGCCAGCAGTCACCCGGGACAGGGCTCCTACGAGCAGTACTTC. Translated: CASSHPGQGSYEQYF.

This clonotype was counted ten times or more. The chain has TRBV5-1 and TRBJ2-2; 8 bases line up with TRBD1. Trimming cost V 0 bases and J 5 bases; bases outside gene matches: 12. Germline CDR1 reads SGHRS; CDR2 reads YFSETQ. The CDR3 spans 18 residues. For the CDR3, the DNA is TGCGCCAGCAGCTTGGACCCGACAGGGGCCGGGGATACCGGGGAGCTGTTTTTT. It translates to CASSLDPTGAGDTGELFF. Together with reference TRBV5-1 and TRBJ2-2, the CDR3 gives the full variable domain: KAGVTQTPRYLIKTRGQQVTLSCSPISGHRSVSWYQQTPGQGLQFLFEYFSETQRNKGNFPGRFSGRQFSNSRSEMNVSTLELGDSALYLCASSLDPTGAGDTGELFFGEGSRLTVL.

There are many counts of this clonotype. This chain joins TRBV6-2 or TRBV6-3 and TRBJ1-1; D is unresolved. The CDR3 runs 13 residues. Germline-derived CDR1 and CDR2 are MNHEY and SVGEGT. V was trimmed by 9 bases and J by 2 bases, leaving 13 bases between them. This chain's CDR3 is CASGVGLNTEAFF. The DNA for the CDR3 is TGTGCCAGTGGGGTCGGTCTCAACACTGAAGCTTTCTTT.

This clonotype showed up just a few times. This rearrangement joins TRBV27 to TRBJ2-2; D gene uncertain. CDR1 and CDR2 from the germline V gene are MNHEY and SMNVEV (reference sequence). Trimming cost V 6 bases and J 7 bases, with 9 bases left between them. The CDR3 loop spans 12 amino acids. CDR3 bases: TGTGCCAGCAGACTTCGAGGCGGGGAGCTGTTTTTT. Its protein product is CASRLRGGELFF.

This clonotype was counted ten times or more. The chain recombines TRBV5-1 with TRBJ2-2, with a weak D call TRBD1 (6 bases). The V end was cut by 9 bases, the J end by 5 bases, with 20 bases between. This CDR3 spans 15 amino acids. Germline loops: CDR1 SGHRS, CDR2 YFSETQ. The CDR3 coding sequence is TGCGCCACCACGTCCCAGAGCCAGGGGACCGGGGAGCTGTTTTTT. Translation gives CATTSQSQGTGELFF.

This clonotype showed up many times. The chain has TRBV18 and TRBJ1-1; tentatively, D is TRBD1 (5 bases). Germline V gives CDR1 KGHSH, CDR2 LQKENI. Trimming pared 2 bases from V and 3 bases from J, leaving 10 bases between. The CDR3 contains 14 residues. CDR3 residues: CASSPTSGDTEAFF. The CDR3 coding sequence is TGTGCCAGCTCACCAACTTCGGGGGACACTGAAGCTTTCTTT.

This clonotype was picked up a small number of times. The chain uses TRBV5-4 and TRBJ2-7, with unresolved D. CDR3 length: 15 amino acids. Germline V gene data show CDR1 as SGHNT and CDR2 as YYREEE (reference sequence). V was shortened by 4 bases and J by 2 bases, with 16 bases between the two germline ends. This CDR3 is CASSAPGVDPYEQYF. The CDR3 bases are TGTGCCAGCAGCGCACCAGGTGTGGATCCCTACGAGCAGTACTTC.

This clonotype was counted between two and nine times. The CDR3 is CAIGLAGGLKDTQYF. The CDR3 DNA is TGTGCCATCGGCTTAGCGGGGGGGCTTAAAGATACGCAGTATTTT. This chain uses TRBV10-3 with TRBJ2-3; 11 bases align to TRBD2. Per the germline V gene, CDR1 is ENHRY and CDR2 is SYGVKD. Unmatched junction bases numbered 9, after V lost 8 bases and J lost 5 bases. CDR3 length equals 15 residues.